A single sample is the source of the 22 T cell receptor beta chains below, sequenced in a study of T-cell reconstitution after alpha-beta-depleted transplantation in children. Molecular barcoding with unique molecular identifiers was used for the TCRbeta library. TCRdb used MiXCR to reprocess the PCR reads, holding one entry per CDR3 protein. The table shows some 120,000 distinct CDR3 sequences, with 9% to 12% occurring only once. The sequenced sample was PBMCs, obtained before TCRalphabeta/CD19-depleted stem cell transplant. The origin of the receptors is a boy aged 2 to 10 with acute lymphoblastic leukemia, due to receive a stem cell transplant.

This clonotype was detected ten times or more. This chain joins TRBV27 and TRBJ2-1; 9 bases fit TRBD1. CDR1 and CDR2 (germline): MNHEY, SMNVEV (reference sequence). CDR3 size: 17 residues. V was clipped by 4 bases and J by 4 bases; unmatched bases: 11. CDR3 coding DNA: TGTGCCAGCAGTTCCCCAACCGGACAGGGGACATACAATGAGCAGTTCTTC. Translation: CASSSPTGQGTYNEQFF.

The gene calls are TRBV3-1 and TRBJ2-1; 8 bases map to TRBD2. This CDR3 has 16 amino acids. Germline V gene data show CDR1 as LGHDT and CDR2 as YNNKEL (reference sequence). J lost 10 bases, V lost 1 base, and 12 bases had no gene match. The CDR3 here is CASSQVTRAGAREQFF. The CDR3 DNA is TGTGCCAGCAGCCAAGTTACTCGAGCGGGAGCAAGGGAGCAGTTCTTC.

The sample holds one count of this clonotype. This chain uses TRBV10-2 with TRBJ2-7; 7 positions match TRBD2. V gave up 4 bases and J gave up 6 bases; unmatched junction bases: 6. The germline CDR1 and CDR2 sequences are WSHSY and SAAADI. CDR3 length: 13 amino acids. CDR3 loop: CASSVGGRAEQYF. DNA of the CDR3: TGCGCCAGCAGTGTAGGCGGGAGAGCCGAGCAGTACTTC.

CDR3 DNA sequence: TGTGCCAGCATCCGCTTGCCTGGAGAGACCCAGTACTTC. It codes for CASIRLPGETQYF. This chain uses TRBV2 with TRBJ2-5; D ambiguous. The CDR3 sequence is 13 residues long. Trimming left V 7 bases short and J 4 bases short, with 13 bases between. Germline V gene lookup returns CDR1 SNHLY and CDR2 FYNNEI.

This clonotype showed up many times. The CDR3 loop reads CSASRGGSGHEQFF. The CDR3 DNA reads as TGCAGTGCTAGTAGGGGCGGGAGTGGGCATGAGCAGTTCTTC. The chain employs TRBV20-1 and TRBJ2-1, with 7 bases matching TRBD2. The CDR3 totals 14 residues. J gave up 8 bases and V 3 bases, and 10 bases lay outside the gene matches. CDR1 is DFQATT and CDR2 is SNEGSKA in the germline V gene (reference sequence).

Only a few counts were recorded for this clonotype. The rearrangement joins TRBV20-1 to TRBJ2-2; TRBD2 aligns across 13 bases. Germline trimming cut 7 bases from V and 5 bases from J; bases unmatched to any gene: 10. Germline lookup yields CDR1 DFQATT and CDR2 SNEGSKA (reference sequence). The CDR3 covers 16 residues. CDR3 in DNA: TGCAGTGTTCTGGGACTAGCGGGACTACCTACCGGGGAGCTGTTTTTT. It codes for CSVLGLAGLPTGELFF.

This clonotype was observed many times. J is TRBJ2-7 and V is TRBV6-5; no definite D call. Germline V gene sequence: CDR1 MNHEY, CDR2 SVGAGI. The length of the CDR3 is 13 residues. Between the trimmed V and J ends, which lost 0 bases and 4 bases, there was a span of 7 bases. The chain's CDR3 is CASSYSWRYEQYF. The CDR3 nucleotides are TGTGCCAGCAGTTACTCTTGGCGTTACGAGCAGTACTTC.

This clonotype was counted between two and nine times. The rearrangement uses TRBV27 and TRBJ2-1, with 16 bases that match TRBD2. The trim removed 1 base at V and 2 bases at J, leaving 2 bases unmatched. CDR3 size: 18 residues. Germline CDR1 MNHEY, CDR2 SMNVEV (reference sequence). The CDR3 DNA is TGTGCCAGCAGTTTATGGGGACTAGCGGGAGGGGCCTACAATGAGCAGTTCTTC. This translates into CASSLWGLAGGAYNEQFF.

This CDR3 is CASSDSRAGADTQYF. Here the CDR3 DNA reads TGTGCCAGCAGTGACTCGAGGGCAGGGGCGGATACGCAGTATTTT. V is TRBV6-4 and J is TRBJ2-3; possible D gene TRBD1, 6 bases. The CDR3 has 15 residues. Trimming removed 0 bases at V and 6 bases at J, with 13 bases between. CDR1 is MRHNA, CDR2 SNTAGT, per germline.

This chain joins TRBV4-2 and TRBJ2-7; D gene unclear. Trimming removed 0 bases at V and 2 bases at J, with 11 bases between. CDR3 length: 15 residues. Per the germline V gene, CDR1 is LGHNA and CDR2 is YNFKEQ. The CDR3 loop reads CASSQELTSTYEQYF. The CDR3, as DNA: TGTGCCAGCAGCCAAGAGTTAACCAGCACCTACGAGCAGTACTTC.

The chain is built from TRBV28 and TRBJ2-5; TRBD2 matches 8 bases. CDR3 size: 14 residues. CDR1 and CDR2 (germline): MDHEN, SYDVKM. Trimming took 5 bases from V and 4 from J; bases not matched to a gene: 6. CDR3 amino acids: CASSLGGAVETQYF. The CDR3 DNA follows: TGTGCCAGCAGTCTCGGGGGGGCGGTAGAGACCCAGTACTTC.

The genes are TRBV19 and TRBJ2-2; D remains ambiguous. This CDR3 contains 14 residues. The germline V gene encodes CDR1 LNHDA and CDR2 SQIVND (reference sequence). V was shortened by 4 bases and J by 1 base, with 7 bases between the two germline ends. CDR3 in amino acids: CASSNGGNTGELFF. The CDR3 DNA is TGTGCCAGTAGTAATGGCGGGAACACCGGGGAGCTGTTTTTT.

This clonotype was observed at least ten times. The chain's CDR3 is CASSPRVSEQFF. For the CDR3, the DNA is TGTGCCAGCAGCCCTAGGGTCAGTGAGCAGTTCTTC. This chain uses TRBV7-2 with TRBJ2-1; no reliable D call. Germline CDR1 is SGHTA and CDR2 is FQGNSA. Trimming removed 5 bases at V and 9 bases at J, with 11 bases between. The CDR3 runs to 12 residues.

The chain couples TRBV5-1 to TRBJ1-4; no clear D gene. The CDR3 totals 14 residues. Germline CDR1 and CDR2: SGHRS and YFSETQ. Trimming stripped 3 bases from V and 8 bases from J, with 14 bases between. CDR3 in amino acids: CASSSVRFGEKLFF. In DNA form, the CDR3 reads TGCGCCAGCAGCTCAGTCCGCTTCGGGGAAAAACTGTTTTTT.

In its sample, this clonotype was seen many times. The rearrangement joins TRBV5-1 to TRBJ2-1; TRBD2 might be the D (6 bases). Per germline, CDR1 SGHRS and CDR2 YFSETQ. The CDR3 totals 16 residues. V was pared by 6 bases and J by 7 bases, with 23 bases between. Here the CDR3 reads CASTPSGSGYVNEQFF. DNA for the CDR3: TGCGCCAGCACCCCGTCGGGTAGCGGATATGTGAATGAGCAGTTCTTC.

This clonotype was observed many times. This rearrangement joins TRBV6-1 to TRBJ2-2; the D is unclear. Trimming left V 6 bases short and J 0 bases short, with 17 bases between. The CDR3 extends over 17 amino acids. Germline loops: CDR1 MNHNS, CDR2 SASEGT. The CDR3 sequence: CASRNHPLEANTGELFF. The CDR3 bases are TGTGCCAGCAGAAACCACCCATTGGAAGCGAACACCGGGGAGCTGTTTTTT.

This clonotype has a count of ten or more. The rearrangement joins TRBV7-9 to TRBJ2-1; the D call may be TRBD1 or TRBD2 (5 bases each). The CDR3 has 14 amino acids. The V gene lost 5 bases and the J gene lost 9 bases, with 17 bases spanning the gap. CDR1 is SEHNR, CDR2 FQNEAQ, per germline (reference sequence). The CDR3 DNA reads TGTGCCAGCAGCCCGAGGTGGGGGAACACTGAGCAGTTCTTC. It translates to CASSPRWGNTEQFF.

This clonotype was detected a few times. The chain uses TRBV20-1 and TRBJ1-6; TRBD1 aligns across 7 bases. The J segment lost 7 bases and the V segment lost 3 bases, leaving 12 bases of the junction unmatched. Germline CDR1 and CDR2: DFQATT and SNEGSKA (reference sequence). This CDR3 is 16 amino acids long. The CDR3: CSARLKGAAPNSPLHF. CDR3 sequence (DNA): TGCAGTGCTAGGTTAAAGGGGGCTGCACCGAATTCACCCCTCCACTTT.

The chain links TRBV3-1 to TRBJ1-1; D gene unclear. The ends were cut back, 6 bases at V and 0 bases at J, with 20 bases in the middle. Germline V gene data show CDR1 as LGHDT and CDR2 as YNNKEL (reference sequence). The CDR3 contains 17 residues. CDR3 sequence reads: CASRPRPMRAVNTEAFF. CDR3 coding DNA: TGTGCCAGCAGACCAAGACCTATGAGGGCCGTGAACACTGAAGCTTTCTTT.

The rearrangement links TRBV14 to TRBJ2-1, with D possibly matching TRBD2 (5 bases). This CDR3 comprises 15 residues. Germline V lookup: CDR1 SGHDN, CDR2 FVKESK. Trimming left V 1 base short and J 8 bases short, with 15 bases between. The CDR3 nucleotides read TGTGCCAGCAGCCAAGCAGCGGTCAAGAGGGATGAGCAGTTCTTC. Its translation is CASSQAAVKRDEQFF.

With respect to this clonotype: This clone may be a read error of a much larger clone one base away. The chain uses TRBV7-8 and TRBJ2-1; D remains unclear. Germline CDR1 reads SGHVS; CDR2 reads FQNEAQ. The CDR3 consists of 12 residues. With 6 bases removed from V and 4 bases from J, the gap between germline ends came to 7 bases. CDR3 sequence (DNA): TGTGCCAGCAGTTCCCAATACAATGAGCAGTTCTTC. Its translation is CASSSQYNEQFF.

The table lists this clonotype with many counts. V is TRBV20-1 and J is TRBJ2-2; tentatively, D is TRBD2 (5 bases). CDR3 length equals 15 residues. Trimming took off 0 bases at V and 5 bases at J, with 13 bases between the two ends. Germline V CDR1 and CDR2: DFQATT, SNEGSKA (reference sequence). CDR3 loop: CSAREVGVETGELFF. CDR3 nucleotide sequence: TGCAGTGCTAGAGAGGTGGGAGTAGAAACCGGGGAGCTGTTTTTT.